Detailed here is one T cell receptor (beta chain). This entry belongs to a study of T cell changes during pregnancy in multiple sclerosis. V lost 8 bases, J lost 9 bases, and 23 bases lay in between. The germline V gene encodes CDR1 MRHNA and CDR2 SNTAGT. The CDR3 sequence is 14 residues long. The protocol was immunoSEQ multiplex PCR, while the TCRdb copy is restricted to in-frame clones and leaves out a portion. The data hold about 50,000 clones, with 85% to 95% observed a single time. The J gene is TRBJ2-7, the V gene TRBV6-4; D might be TRBD2 (7 bases). Material: CD8+ T cells from peripheral blood mononuclear cells, obtained before pregnancy. This clonotype originated in a female donor with multiple sclerosis, enrolled in a pregnancy study. CDR3: CASWRGGVGVRQYF. CDR3 sequence (DNA): TGTGCCAGCTGGCGCGGGGGCGTTGGAGTACGGCAGTACTTC.